The clone carrying this T cell receptor (beta chain) was seen only a few times. One entry per CDR3 protein results from TCRdb running MiXCR on the 5' RACE reads. The sample gives approximately 610,000 distinct CDR3 sequences, less than 20% of which show up once; 15% to 20% is in the top ten. The data were obtained in a study of T cells after yellow fever vaccination. Sequences were derived from PBMCs, sampled around 5 days after the first yellow fever vaccination. The clonotype originates from a man aged 18 to 35 who received the YFV17D yellow fever vaccine.

CDR3 bases: TGCGCCAGCAGCCAAGAGGGGGGATGGGGAGTCTATGGCTACACCTTC. Translation: CASSQEGGWGVYGYTF. This chain connects TRBV4-1 to TRBJ1-2; D may be TRBD1 (5 bases). The germline V and J ends were trimmed by 0 bases and 4 bases, with 15 bases remaining between them. The CDR3 loop spans 16 amino acids. The germline CDR1 and CDR2 sequences are MGHRA and YSYEKL.